What follows are 6 T cell receptor beta chains derived from one specimen sequenced in a study of cytomegalovirus exposure and HLA in healthy donors. PCR used 60 Vbeta primers and 13 Jbeta primers. The table came from immunoSEQ multiplex PCR; TCRdb's copy has only in-frame clones and leaves some out. This table has over 150,000 clones, roughly four fifths appearing once. Specimen: PBMCs. Source of these receptors: a man aged 60-69 years in good health and CMV-seronegative.

The sample holds one count of this clone. This chain connects TRBV7-2 to TRBJ1-5; perhaps TRBD1 as D (6 bases). Trimming removed 2 bases from V and 6 bases from J, with 20 bases in between. Germline CDR1 is SGHTA and CDR2 is FQGNSA. This CDR3 spans 17 amino acids. DNA of the CDR3: TGTGCCAGCAGCTTATTCGGCGGGGGGCACGTCTTTCAGCCCCAGCATTTT. Its translation: CASSLFGGGHVFQPQHF.

CDR3 loop: CASSGNYEQYF. CDR3 coding DNA: TGTGCCAGCAGTGGCAACTACGAGCAGTACTTC. The V call is TRBV27, the J call TRBJ2-7, with unresolved D. The V end was cut by 5 bases, the J end by 3 bases, with 5 bases between. The CDR3 spans 11 residues. Germline lookup yields CDR1 MNHEY and CDR2 SMNVEV (reference sequence).

The chain combines TRBV27 with TRBJ2-7; D is unresolved. V gave up 5 bases and J gave up 7 bases, with 21 bases separating them. The germline gives CDR1 MNHEY, CDR2 SMNVEV (reference sequence). The length of the CDR3 is 15 residues. The CDR3 here is CASSTLFGVAFEQYF. Here the CDR3 DNA reads TGTGCCAGCAGTACCCTCTTCGGAGTCGCCTTTGAGCAGTACTTC.

The chain joins TRBV5-1 to TRBJ2-5; 8 nucleotides line up with TRBD1. This CDR3 contains 16 residues. V shed 0 bases and J 4 bases; nucleotides not matched to a gene: 8. Germline V gene sequence: CDR1 SGHRS, CDR2 YFSETQ. CDR3 coding DNA: TGCGCCAGCAGCTTGGGGCGGACAGGGCTCGGAGAGACCCAGTACTTC. It translates to CASSLGRTGLGETQYF.

The genes are TRBV28 and TRBJ2-1; 9 bases agree with TRBD1. V lost 8 bases to trimming and J lost 7 bases; unmatched junction nucleotides: 3. This CDR3 has 12 amino acids. Germline-derived CDR1 and CDR2 are MDHEN and SYDVKM. CDR3 in DNA: TGTGCCAGCGGGACAGGGAGGAATGAGCAGTTCTTC. It is translated as CASGTGRNEQFF.

The chain couples TRBV19 to TRBJ2-5; a weak D match, TRBD1 (6 bases). V was shortened by 2 bases and J by 9 bases, with 19 bases between the two germline ends. Germline values: CDR1 LNHDA, CDR2 SQIVND (reference sequence). The CDR3 is 15 amino acids. CDR3 loop: CASSINPNRAGAQYF. The CDR3 DNA follows: TGTGCCAGTAGTATAAACCCAAACAGGGCAGGGGCCCAGTACTTC.